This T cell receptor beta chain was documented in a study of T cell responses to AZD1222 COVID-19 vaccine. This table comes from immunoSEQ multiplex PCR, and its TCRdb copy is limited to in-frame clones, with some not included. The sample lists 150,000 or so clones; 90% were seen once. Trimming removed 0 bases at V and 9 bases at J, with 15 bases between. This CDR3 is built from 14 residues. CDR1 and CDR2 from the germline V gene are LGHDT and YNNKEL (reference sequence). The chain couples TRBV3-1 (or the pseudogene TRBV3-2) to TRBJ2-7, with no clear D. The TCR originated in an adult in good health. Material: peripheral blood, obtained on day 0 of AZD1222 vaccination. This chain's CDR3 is CASSQDLAARVQYF. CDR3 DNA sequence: TGTGCCAGCAGCCAAGATCTCGCGGCCCGGGTGCAGTACTTC.